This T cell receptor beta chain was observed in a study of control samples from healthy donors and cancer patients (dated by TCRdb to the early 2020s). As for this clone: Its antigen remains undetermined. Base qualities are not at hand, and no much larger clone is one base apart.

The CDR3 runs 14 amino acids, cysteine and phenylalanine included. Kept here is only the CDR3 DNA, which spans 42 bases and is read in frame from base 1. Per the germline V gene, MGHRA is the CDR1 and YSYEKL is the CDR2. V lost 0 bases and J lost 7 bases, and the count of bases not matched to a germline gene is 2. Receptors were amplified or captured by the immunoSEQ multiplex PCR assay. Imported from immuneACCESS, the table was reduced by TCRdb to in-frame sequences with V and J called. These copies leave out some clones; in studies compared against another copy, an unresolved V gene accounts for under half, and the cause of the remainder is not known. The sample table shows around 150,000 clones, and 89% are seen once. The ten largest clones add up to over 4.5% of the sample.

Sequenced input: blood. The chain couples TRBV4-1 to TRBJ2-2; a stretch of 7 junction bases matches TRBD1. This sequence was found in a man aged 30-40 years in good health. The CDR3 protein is CASSQETGHGELFF. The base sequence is TGCGCCAGCAGCCAAGAGACAGGGCACGGGGAGCTGTTTTTT.